The 17 T cell receptor beta chains below come from one sample, sequenced in a study of cytomegalovirus exposure and HLA in healthy donors. Researchers ran the PCR with 60 Vbeta and 13 Jbeta primers. Data came from immunoSEQ multiplex PCR; TCRdb stores just in-frame clones and leaves some out. The repertoire holds more than 90,000 clones, with 77% as singletons. The sample taken for sequencing was PBMCs. These TCRs come from a man aged 50 or older in good health and CMV-seropositive.

The V call is TRBV30, the J call TRBJ1-1; D is unresolved. With 0 bases removed from V and 0 bases from J, the gap between germline ends came to 5 bases. The germline CDR1 and CDR2 sequences are GTSNPN and SVGIG (reference sequence). The CDR3 loop spans 13 amino acids. The CDR3 DNA reads TGTGCCTGGAGTGTACAAATGAACACTGAAGCTTTCTTT. Its translation is CAWSVQMNTEAFF.

The CDR3 DNA is TGTGCCAGCAGTTACTCCCGGGAGGAAAGCCACACCTTC. Its translation: CASSYSREESHTF. The chain links TRBV6-5 to TRBJ1-2; no firm D call. This CDR3 spans 13 amino acids. Per the germline V gene, CDR1 is MNHEY and CDR2 is SVGAGI. Trimming left V 0 bases short and J 12 bases short, with 14 bases between.

This chain uses TRBV19 with TRBJ2-1, with 9 bases matching TRBD1. The V and J ends lost 1 base and 6 bases, in that order; junction bases with no gene match: 4. This CDR3 spans 15 amino acids. Germline CDR1 reads LNHDA; CDR2 reads SQIVND (reference sequence). The CDR3 spells CASSIVGTGSNEQFF. The CDR3 nucleotides read TGTGCCAGTAGTATAGTCGGGACAGGGAGCAATGAGCAGTTCTTC.

V gene TRBV30 combines with J gene TRBJ1-1; D is possibly TRBD1 (5 bases). This CDR3 comprises 13 residues. The germline V gene encodes CDR1 GTSNPN and CDR2 SVGIG (reference sequence). Between the trimmed V and J ends, which lost 2 bases and 2 bases, there was a span of 9 bases. CDR3 in amino acids: CAWSQGLNTEAFF. The CDR3 nucleotides are TGTGCCTGGAGTCAGGGCCTCAACACTGAAGCTTTCTTT. Full variable domain (rest looked up from reference TRBV30 and TRBJ1-1): SQTIHQWPATLVQPVGSPLSLECTVEGTSNPNLYWYRQAAGRGLQLLFYSVGIGQISSEVPQNLSASRPQDRQFILSSKKLLLSDSGFYLCAWSQGLNTEAFFGQGTRLTVV.

The chain employs TRBV5-4 and TRBJ2-7, with 11 nucleotides matching TRBD1. The CDR3 length is 14 residues. The V and J ends lost 4 bases and 4 bases, in that order; junction bases with no gene match: 4. Germline loops: CDR1 SGHNT, CDR2 YYREEE (reference sequence). In DNA form, the CDR3 reads TGTGCCAGCAGCCTAGGACAGGGGGCTTACGAGCAGTACTTC. Its translation is CASSLGQGAYEQYF.

This rearrangement joins TRBV7-9 to TRBJ1-2, with 9 bases matching TRBD1. The V gene end was trimmed by 6 bases and the J gene end by 8 bases; junction bases not matched to a gene: 4. The CDR3 extends over 12 amino acids. Germline lookup yields CDR1 SEHNR and CDR2 FQNEAQ (reference sequence). CDR3 bases: TGTGCCAGCAGACAGGGGGCGCGAGGCTACACCTTC. This encodes CASRQGARGYTF.

V is TRBV28 and J is TRBJ1-2; tentatively, D is TRBD1 (5 bases). The germline CDR1 and CDR2 sequences are MDHEN and SYDVKM. Trimming pared 6 bases from V and 9 bases from J, leaving 17 bases between. The CDR3 loop spans 13 amino acids. The CDR3 here is CASRITGSRSYTF. The CDR3 nucleotides read TGTGCCAGCAGAATCACAGGTTCTAGGAGCTACACCTTC.

The chain combines TRBV9 with TRBJ2-1, with no clear D. V was clipped by 1 base and J by 1 base, with 9 bases between them. Germline lookup yields CDR1 SGDLS and CDR2 YYNGEE. This CDR3 is built from 15 residues. CDR3 nucleotide sequence: TGTGCCAGCAGCGTATCGTCGGGTTCCTACAATGAGCAGTTCTTC. Protein sequence: CASSVSSGSYNEQFF.

There are a few counts of this clone. The V gene is TRBV29-1, the J gene TRBJ2-7, with D possibly TRBD1 on 5 matching bases. V shed 7 bases and J shed 2 bases, with 15 bases lying between them. CDR3 length equals 13 residues. Germline V CDR1 and CDR2: SQVTM, ANQGSEA. CDR3 amino acids: CSAKLDKTYEQYF. The DNA of the CDR3 is TGCAGCGCTAAATTGGACAAGACCTACGAGCAGTACTTC.

V usage is TRBV6-5 and J usage is TRBJ2-5; TRBD1 is a possible D gene (6 bases). V lost 6 bases and J 2 bases, leaving 13 bases between the germline ends. There are 14 residues in the CDR3. Germline assignment: CDR1 MNHEY and CDR2 SVGAGI. The CDR3 spells CASSSKGEQETQYF. DNA of the CDR3: TGTGCCAGCAGCTCGAAGGGGGAGCAAGAGACCCAGTACTTC.

J is TRBJ2-4 and V is TRBV18; the match to TRBD2 covers 7 bases. The V segment lost 1 base and the J segment 6 bases; nucleotides outside the gene matches: 9. The CDR3 is made up of 16 amino acids. Germline CDR1 is KGHSH and CDR2 is LQKENI. The CDR3 region is CASSPLGGEPPNIQYF. In DNA form, the CDR3 reads TGTGCCAGCTCACCACTGGGGGGGGAACCGCCAAACATTCAGTACTTC.

This chain connects TRBV6-5 to TRBJ1-3; D possibly corresponds to TRBD1 (6 bases). Trimming removed 6 bases from V and 0 bases from J, with 12 bases in between. This CDR3 is 15 amino acids long. The germline V gene has CDR1 MNHEY and CDR2 SVGAGI. The DNA for the CDR3 is TGTGCCAGCAGAGGACAGCTAAGCTCTGGAAACACCATATATTTT. Its translation: CASRGQLSSGNTIYF.

This clone was counted a few times. One end of the junction does not line up with germline, which may come from a read error. V usage is TRBV11-2 and J usage is TRBJ2-7; 11 nucleotides align to TRBD2. Germline V lookup: CDR1 SGHAT, CDR2 FQNNGV. CDR3 length: 15 amino acids. CDR3 DNA: TGTGCCAGCAGTTTAGCTAGCGGGGGGTCCTACGAGCAGTACTTC. Protein sequence: CASSLASGGSYEQYF.

The chain couples TRBV2 to TRBJ2-5, with 10 bases matching TRBD2. From germline, CDR1 is SNHLY and CDR2 FYNNEI. The length of the CDR3 is 14 residues. V was pared by 6 bases and J by 1 base, with 2 bases of the junction left unmatched. The CDR3 loop reads CASRGTSVQETQYF. The CDR3 DNA reads TGTGCCAGCAGAGGGACTAGCGTCCAAGAGACCCAGTACTTC.

CDR3 in DNA: TGTGCCAGCAGTCCAGGGTCCCGGGAGACCCAGTACTTC. Protein sequence: CASSPGSRETQYF. The V call is TRBV28, the J call TRBJ2-5; maybe TRBD1 (5 bases). The CDR3 is 13 residues long. V shed 5 bases and J shed 5 bases, with 12 bases lying between them. The germline CDR1 and CDR2 sequences are MDHEN and SYDVKM.

This clone was recorded a few times. The chain uses TRBV6-6 and TRBJ2-7, with 10 bases fitting TRBD1. This CDR3 comprises 16 residues. The V and J ends lost 4 bases and 3 bases, in that order; junction bases with no gene match: 9. Germline V gene lookup returns CDR1 MNHNY and CDR2 SVGAGI (reference sequence). The CDR3 sequence is CASSSGLRDRGYEQYF. As DNA, the CDR3 is TGTGCCAGCAGTTCTGGTTTAAGGGACAGGGGCTACGAGCAGTACTTC.

The chain carries TRBV2 and TRBJ2-7; D is uncertain. Germline V CDR1 and CDR2: SNHLY, FYNNEI. The CDR3 runs to 13 residues. Deletions cut 2 bases from V and 7 bases from J, with 12 bases between. The CDR3 bases are TGTGCCAGCAGTGAATCTATCCTCAGGGAGCAGTACTTC. Residues: CASSESILREQYF.